The rows below give T cell receptor beta chains drawn from one sample of a study of cytomegalovirus exposure and HLA in healthy donors. Libraries were prepared by immunoSEQ multiplex PCR; TCRdb keeps only in-frame clonotypes and omits some of them. The repertoire table contains about 170,000 clones. The sample consisted of PBMCs. Every receptor here comes from a woman aged 18 to 35 in good health and CMV-seropositive. Each CDR3 is given with its conserved first and last residue. The D gene is left open where the match is weak.

V gene	D gene	CDR3 length	J gene	CDR3 DNA	CDR3 protein
TRBV5-1	TRBD2	15	TRBJ2-1	TGCGCCAGCAGCTTGGGTAGCGGGGGTTACAATGAGCAGTTCTTC	CASSLGSGGYNEQFF
TRBV7-9	TRBD1	14	TRBJ1-2	TGTGCCAGCAGCTTACCTGGGACAGGCTATGGCTACACCTTC	CASSLPGTGYGYTF
TRBV5-4	-	11	TRBJ2-2	TGTGCCTGGGGGCTCGCCGGGGAGCTGTTTTTT	CAWGLAGELFF
TRBV6-5	-	13	TRBJ2-3	TGTGCCAGCAGTTACTCGAGTACGGATACGCAGTATTTT	CASSYSSTDTQYF
TRBV10-3	-	13	TRBJ2-1	TGTGCCATCAGCGAACTAGGGAACAATGAGCAGTTCTTC	CAISELGNNEQFF
TRBV6-5	TRBD2	13	TRBJ2-1	TGTGCCAGCAGGCGTGGACTAGCGGGTGAGCAGTTCTTC	CASRRGLAGEQFF
TRBV9	TRBD2	15	TRBJ2-5	TGTGCCAGCAGCCCCCCCGAGCGGGGGGGGGAGACCCAGTACTTC	CASSPPERGGETQYF
TRBV7-9	-	17	TRBJ1-1	TGTGCCAGCAGCTCGCGAAGATCGGGGGTAGGTGACACTGAAGCTTTCTTT	CASSSRRSGVGDTEAFF
TRBV30	-	16	TRBJ2-6	TGTGCCTGGAGTGTGAAACCAGTCTCTGGGGCCAACGTCCTGACTTTC	CAWSVKPVSGANVLTF
TRBV27	-	14	TRBJ1-1	TGTGCCAGCAGCTACGACAGGACGAACACTGAAGCTTTCTTT	CASSYDRTNTEAFF
TRBV29-1	-	11	TRBJ2-7	TGCAGCGGAGGGACTTACTACGAGCAGTACTTC	CSGGTYYEQYF
TRBV6-5	-	15	TRBJ2-5	TGTGCCAGCAGTTACTCGATGACTTTCCAAGAGACCCAGTACTTC	CASSYSMTFQETQYF
TRBV6-5	-	16	TRBJ1-1	TGTGCCAGCAGTTACTCGACGTGGGGGCAGAACACTGAAGCTTTCTTT	CASSYSTWGQNTEAFF
TRBV18	-	17	TRBJ1-2	TGTGCCAGCTCACCAGGGATACAGCATGGAGGGGACTATGGCTACACCTTC	CASSPGIQHGGDYGYTF
TRBV5-4	-	15	TRBJ2-2	TGTGCCAGCAGCTTCGGGCGGGAAAGCACCGGGGAGCTGTTTTTT	CASSFGRESTGELFF
TRBV7-9	TRBD1	16	TRBJ2-3	TGTGCCAGCAGCTTAGTGGACCAGGGGGTAAGAGATACGCAGTATTTT	CASSLVDQGVRDTQYF
TRBV30	TRBD2	17	TRBJ2-7	TGTGCCTGGAGCCCTCACCAGTTCCTAGCGGGAGCATACGAGCAGTACTTC	CAWSPHQFLAGAYEQYF
TRBV18	-	14	TRBJ2-1	TGTGCCAGCTCACCACTCGGGCAAGGGGATGAGCAGTTCTTC	CASSPLGQGDEQFF
TRBV11-3	TRBD2	20	TRBJ2-7	TGTGCCAGCAGCTTAGAGGGAGGACTAGCGGGGGGGCCAGGCGGGGTCGAGCAGTACTTC	CASSLEGGLAGGPGGVEQYF
TRBV19	TRBD2	16	TRBJ2-3	TGTGCCAGTAGTATAGGGGGGGGGAGTAACACAGATACGCAGTATTTT	CASSIGGGSNTDTQYF
TRBV5-1	-	17	TRBJ2-3	TGCGCCAGCAGCACATTAGACGGCGGGGGCACCACAGATACGCAGTATTTT	CASSTLDGGGTTDTQYF
TRBV7-2	-	13	TRBJ1-1	TGTGCCAGCAGCTTAAAAGGCGGCACTGAAGCTTTCTTT	CASSLKGGTEAFF
TRBV2	-	14	TRBJ1-2	TGTGCCAGCAGTGAAGTTCCCGGGGGTGCAGGCTACACCTTC	CASSEVPGGAGYTF
TRBV6-1	TRBD1	15	TRBJ2-5	TGTGCCAGCACCCTAGACAGGGGGCGCCAAGAGACCCAGTACTTC	CASTLDRGRQETQYF
TRBV11-3	-	14	TRBJ1-1	TGTGCCAGCAGCCCCCGAAGGAGGGCCCCTGAAGCTTTCTTT	CASSPRRRAPEAFF
TRBV4-1	-	13	TRBJ1-1	TGCGCCAGCAGCCAGGATCCACAGGGTTTTTCCCTCTTT	CASSQDPQGFSLF
TRBV5-4	TRBD2	17	TRBJ2-3	TGTGCCAGCAGCAGACTAGCGGGAGGGCCTGCTGGGGATACGCAGTATTTT	CASSRLAGGPAGDTQYF
TRBV2	TRBD2	13	TRBJ2-5	TGTGCCATTGGGACTAGCGGGCAAGAGACCCAGTACTTC	CAIGTSGQETQYF
TRBV6-5	-	12	TRBJ2-1	TGTGCCAGCAGTCAACGGAGTAATGAGCAGTTCTTC	CASSQRSNEQFF
TRBV7-9	TRBD1	14	TRBJ2-7	TGTGCCAGCAGCGACCGGGACAGGGACTACGAGCAGTACTTC	CASSDRDRDYEQYF
TRBV6-6	-	11	TRBJ2-5	TGTGCCAGCAGCAAACAGGGGACCCAGTACTTC	CASSKQGTQYF
TRBV29-1	-	12	TRBJ1-2	TGCAGCGTTGACGGATACGGAGGAGGCTACACCTTC	CSVDGYGGGYTF
TRBV18	-	14	TRBJ2-7	TGTGCCAGCTCACAGAAAGGGGGTCCGTACGAGCAGTACTTC	CASSQKGGPYEQYF
TRBV11-3	-	14	TRBJ1-1	TGTGCCAGCACAGGCTTGGCGTTAAACACTGAAGCTTTCTTT	CASTGLALNTEAFF
TRBV4-2	TRBD2	17	TRBJ2-5	TGTGCCAGCAGCCAGGGGAGAGCGGGGGCGTTCGCAGAGACCCAGTACTTC	CASSQGRAGAFAETQYF
TRBV7-9	TRBD1	15	TRBJ2-7	TGTGCCAGCAGCACCGAGGGACAGAGCTCCTACGAGCAGTACTTC	CASSTEGQSSYEQYF
TRBV5-1	TRBD1	15	TRBJ2-5	TGCGCCAGCACCCTGATGAGGGGGCGACAAGAGACCCAGTACTTC	CASTLMRGRQETQYF
TRBV6-1	TRBD1	16	TRBJ1-1	TGTGCCAGCAGTGATCGGACAGGGGCCCGGAACACTGAAGCTTTCTTT	CASSDRTGARNTEAFF
TRBV10-2	TRBD2	15	TRBJ2-5	TGCGCCAGCAGTGATGGGACTAGCGGCGGGGAGACCCAGTACTTC	CASSDGTSGGETQYF
TRBV4-3	TRBD2	16	TRBJ2-3	TGCGCCAGCAGCCAAGATACTAGCGGGGAGTTGGATACGCAGTATTTT	CASSQDTSGELDTQYF
TRBV11-3	-	13	TRBJ2-1	TGTGCCAGCAGCCCCGACTTCAGAAATGAGCAGTTCTTC	CASSPDFRNEQFF
TRBV7-9	TRBD2	17	TRBJ2-2	TGTGCCAGCAGCATTAGGACTAGCGGGGGTGAAGGCGGGGAGCTGTTTTTT	CASSIRTSGGEGGELFF
TRBV7-9	-	13	TRBJ2-3	TGTGCCAGCAGCTTAGCAGGGGCAGATACGCAGTATTTT	CASSLAGADTQYF
TRBV27	-	13	TRBJ2-2	TGTGCCAGCAGTTTAGAGGGAACCGGGGAGCTGTTTTTT	CASSLEGTGELFF
TRBV19	TRBD1	12	TRBJ2-7	TGTGCCAGTAGTAGACAGGGGTACGAGCAGTACTTC	CASSRQGYEQYF
TRBV7-8	TRBD1	16	TRBJ2-7	TGTGCCAGCAGCGTCCGGGGACAGGCGAGTACCTACGAGCAGTACTTC	CASSVRGQASTYEQYF
TRBV6-6	TRBD2	16	TRBJ2-7	TGTGCCAGCAGTTACGTGTCGGGGGGGCTTGGCTACGAGCAGTACTTC	CASSYVSGGLGYEQYF
TRBV29-1	TRBD2	15	TRBJ2-3	TGCAGCATCTTCACACCGGGACTAGGAACAGATACGCAGTATTTT	CSIFTPGLGTDTQYF
TRBV27	-	16	TRBJ1-4	TGTGCCAGCAGTTTATTGACAGGAGCAACTAATGAAAAACTGTTTTTT	CASSLLTGATNEKLFF
TRBV27	-	15	TRBJ2-7	TGTGCCAGCAGTCCGCCCGGTCTTGCGGTATACGAGCAGTACTTC	CASSPPGLAVYEQYF
TRBV7-9	-	16	TRBJ1-2	TGTGCCAGCAGCCCCGACCGACAGCTGATTAACTATGGCTACACCTTC	CASSPDRQLINYGYTF